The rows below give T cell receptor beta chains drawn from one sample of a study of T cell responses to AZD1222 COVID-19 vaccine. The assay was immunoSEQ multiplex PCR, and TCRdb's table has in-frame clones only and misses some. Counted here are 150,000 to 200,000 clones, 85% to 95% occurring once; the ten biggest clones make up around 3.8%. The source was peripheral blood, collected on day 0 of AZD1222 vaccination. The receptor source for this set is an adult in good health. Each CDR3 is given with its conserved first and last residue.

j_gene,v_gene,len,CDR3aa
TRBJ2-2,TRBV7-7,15,CASSLATGGGGELFF
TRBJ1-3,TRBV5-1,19,CASSLAGDRPTYSGNTIYF
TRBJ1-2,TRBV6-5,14,CASSYRNSNYGYTF
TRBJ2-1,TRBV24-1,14,CATSVGGSYNEQFF
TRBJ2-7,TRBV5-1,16,CASSLGLTGVPGEQYF
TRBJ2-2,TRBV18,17,CASSPLQNTINTGELFF
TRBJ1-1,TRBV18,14,CASSPGRWPNEAFF
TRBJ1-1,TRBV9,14,CASSVATGGTEAFF
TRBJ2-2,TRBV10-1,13,CASRGELAGELFF
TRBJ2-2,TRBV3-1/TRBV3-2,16,CASSQVAGGNTGELFF
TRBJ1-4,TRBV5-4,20,CASSLAPTGSHSGTNEKLFF
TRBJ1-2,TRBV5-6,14,CASSPNVQVYGYTF
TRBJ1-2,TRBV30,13,CAWNFVSGYGYTF
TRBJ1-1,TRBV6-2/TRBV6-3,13,CASSGTMNTEAFF
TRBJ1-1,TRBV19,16,CASSTNREQFDTEAFF
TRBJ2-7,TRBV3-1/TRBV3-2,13,CASSQVGGGEQYF
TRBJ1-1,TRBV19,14,CARLNRDRNTEAFF
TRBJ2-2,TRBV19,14,CASSLRVNTGELFF
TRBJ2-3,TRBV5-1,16,CASSPGVTGPADTQYF
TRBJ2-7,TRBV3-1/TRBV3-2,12,CASSQGTYEQYF
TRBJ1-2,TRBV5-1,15,CASSILTGEDYGYTF
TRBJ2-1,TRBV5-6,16,CASSLAGRGINNEQFF
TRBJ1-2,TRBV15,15,CATSRSQGSNYGYTF
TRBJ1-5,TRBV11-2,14,CASSPTARDQPQHF
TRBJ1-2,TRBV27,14,CASSLRKGPYGYTF
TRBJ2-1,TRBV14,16,CASSQNRFPQSNEQFF
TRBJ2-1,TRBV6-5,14,CASPSPSVYNEQFF
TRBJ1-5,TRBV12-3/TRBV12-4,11,CASSINQPQHF
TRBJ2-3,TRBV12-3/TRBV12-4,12,CASSGKGRRQGF